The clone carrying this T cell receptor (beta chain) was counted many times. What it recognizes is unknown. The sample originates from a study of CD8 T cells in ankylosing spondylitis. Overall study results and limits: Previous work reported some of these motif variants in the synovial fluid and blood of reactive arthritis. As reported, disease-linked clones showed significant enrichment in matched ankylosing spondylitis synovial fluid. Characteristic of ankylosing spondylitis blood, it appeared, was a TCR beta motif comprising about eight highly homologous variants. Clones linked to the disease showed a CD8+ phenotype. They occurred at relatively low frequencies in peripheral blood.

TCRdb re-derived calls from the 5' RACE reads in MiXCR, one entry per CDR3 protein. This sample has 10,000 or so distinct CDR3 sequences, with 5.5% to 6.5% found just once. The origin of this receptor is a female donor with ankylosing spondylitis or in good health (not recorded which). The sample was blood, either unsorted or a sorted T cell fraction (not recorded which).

CDR3 nucleotides: TGTGCCAGCAGCGTAGTCCAGGAAGGTGAGCAGTTCTTC. It is translated as CASSVVQEGEQFF. The chain carries TRBV9 and TRBJ2-1; D is undetermined. V lost 0 bases and J lost 9, with 10 bases in between. Per the germline V gene, CDR1 is SGDLS and CDR2 is YYNGEE. This CDR3 has 13 residues.